The clone carrying this T cell receptor (beta chain) has a handful of counts. Its antigen is still unknown. This specimen belongs to a study of T cells after yellow fever vaccination. As for the study in general: With SMART-Seq v4 Ultra Low Input, the fractions containing low cell numbers were prepared. Findings and limits, study-wide: Clonotypes appearing in both CD4 and CD8 compartments existed, and their share was small. The secondary response showed a weaker magnitude and a faster peak, day 5 versus 15.

This CDR3 is 13 amino acids long. V dropped 3 bases and J dropped 4 bases, with 7 bases sitting between them. Germline V gene lookup returns CDR1 SGHTA and CDR2 FQGNSA. One entry per CDR3 protein results from TCRdb running MiXCR on the 5' RACE reads. The sample has 200,000 to 250,000 distinct CDR3 sequences; approximately 3.3% are singletons. The sample in question was CD4+ T cells sorted from PBMCs, obtained 10 days after the yellow fever booster vaccination. This receptor was identified in a man younger than 35 who received the YFV17D yellow fever vaccine. The rearrangement uses TRBV7-2 and TRBJ2-1; D is unclear. This chain's CDR3 is CASSFTPYNEQFF. The CDR3 DNA reads TGTGCCAGCAGCTTCACGCCGTACAATGAGCAGTTCTTC.